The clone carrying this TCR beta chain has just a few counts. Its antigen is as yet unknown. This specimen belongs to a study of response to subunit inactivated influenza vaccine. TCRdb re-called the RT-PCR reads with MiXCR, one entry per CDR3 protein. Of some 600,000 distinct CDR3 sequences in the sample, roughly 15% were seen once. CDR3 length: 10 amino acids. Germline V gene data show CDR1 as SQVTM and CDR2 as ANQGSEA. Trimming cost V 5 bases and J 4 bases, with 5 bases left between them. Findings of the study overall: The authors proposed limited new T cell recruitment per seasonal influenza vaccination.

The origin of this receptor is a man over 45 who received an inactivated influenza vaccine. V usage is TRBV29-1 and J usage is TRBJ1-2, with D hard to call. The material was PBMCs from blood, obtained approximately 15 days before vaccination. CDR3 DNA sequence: TGCAGCGTTTCCCCCTATGGCTACACCTTC. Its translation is CSVSPYGYTF.